This T cell receptor (beta chain) comes out of a study of blood T cell repertoires in COVID-19. In the study overall: Acute-phase and convalescent COVID-19 samples originated in the United States, Italy and Spain. PBMCs, B-cell-depleted T cells, or T cells were the source of the cDNA or gDNA that made up the material.

This CDR3 is 14 amino acids long. V shed 4 bases and J 4 bases; nucleotides not matched to a gene: 5. Germline CDR1 ENHRY, CDR2 SYGVKD. Per the original methods: Estimated nucleated cell counts came from reference gene primer amplification. The repertoire was sequenced with immunoSEQ multiplex PCR; TCRdb's copy has only in-frame clones and lacks some. D and trimming were read from the DNA, whereas the V and J calls and clone size are those reported in that table. This sample has approximately 200,000 clones, with 80% to 85% found just once. The sequence derives from a woman aged 25-40 years who had recovered from COVID-19. The rearrangement joins TRBV10-3 to TRBJ2-3; 7 nucleotides align to TRBD2. The sample was peripheral blood. The DNA of the CDR3 is TGTGCCATCAGTGTGGCGGGAGAGGCAGATACGCAGTATTTT. Its translation is CAISVAGEADTQYF.